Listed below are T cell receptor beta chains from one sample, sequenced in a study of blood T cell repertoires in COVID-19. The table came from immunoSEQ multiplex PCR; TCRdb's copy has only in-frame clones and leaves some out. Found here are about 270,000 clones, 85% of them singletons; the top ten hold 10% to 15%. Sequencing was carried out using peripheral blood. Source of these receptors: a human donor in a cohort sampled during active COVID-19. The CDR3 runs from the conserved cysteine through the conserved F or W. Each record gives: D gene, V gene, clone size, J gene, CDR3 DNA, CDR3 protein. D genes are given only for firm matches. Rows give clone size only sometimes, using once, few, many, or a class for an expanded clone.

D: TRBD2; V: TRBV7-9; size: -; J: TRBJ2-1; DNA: TGTGCCAGCAGCGCCTCCGGGACTAGTCGTCGGTTCTTC; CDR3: CASSASGTSRRFF
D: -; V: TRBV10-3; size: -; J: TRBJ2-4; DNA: TGTGCCATCAGTGATGGGGGGGGCCTAGCCAAAAACATTCAGTACTTC; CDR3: CAISDGGGLAKNIQYF
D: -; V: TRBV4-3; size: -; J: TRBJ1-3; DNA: TGCGCCAGCAGCCATTCCCGAGCACTCTCTGGAAACACCATATATTTT; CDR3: CASSHSRALSGNTIYF
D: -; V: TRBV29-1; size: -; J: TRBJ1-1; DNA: TGCAGCGTTGAAGATCCATTAGGGCAGGGTAATGCTTTCTTT; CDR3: CSVEDPLGQGNAFF
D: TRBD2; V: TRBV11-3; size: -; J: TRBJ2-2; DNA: TGTGCCAGCAGCCAGGGACTAGCGGGAGGGACCGGGGAGCTGTTTTTT; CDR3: CASSQGLAGGTGELFF
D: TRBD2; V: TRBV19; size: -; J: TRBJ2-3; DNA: TGTGCCAGTAGTTGGACTAGCGGGAGAGTCACAGATACGCAGTATTTT; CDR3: CASSWTSGRVTDTQYF
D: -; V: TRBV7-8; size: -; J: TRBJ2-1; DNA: TGTGCCAGCAGCCGGACAGAAGCATACAATGAGCAGTTCTTC; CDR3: CASSRTEAYNEQFF
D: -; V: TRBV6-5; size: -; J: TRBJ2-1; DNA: TGTGCCAGCAGTTACTCGAATAGCGTGTACAATGAGCAGTTCTTC; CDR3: CASSYSNSVYNEQFF
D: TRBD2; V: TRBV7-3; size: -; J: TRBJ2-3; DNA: TGTGCCAGCAGCTTAAGTTACTCCGGGACTAGCGAGAATACGCAGTATTTT; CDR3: CASSLSYSGTSENTQYF
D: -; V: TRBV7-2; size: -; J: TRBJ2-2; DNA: TGTGCCAGCAGCCCCCGGTACACCGGGGAGCTGTTTTTT; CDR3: CASSPRYTGELFF
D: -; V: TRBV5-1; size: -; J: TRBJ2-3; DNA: TGCGCCAGCAGCTTACCAACAGGGTCCCTCACAGATACGCAGTATTTT; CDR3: CASSLPTGSLTDTQYF
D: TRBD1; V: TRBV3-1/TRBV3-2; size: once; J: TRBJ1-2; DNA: TGTGCCAGCAGCCAACAGGGGGCGTTATATGGCTACACCTTC; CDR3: CASSQQGALYGYTF
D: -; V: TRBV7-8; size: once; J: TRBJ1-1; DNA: TGTGCCAGCAGCTCCCGACAGGTTAACACTGAAGCTTTCTTT; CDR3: CASSSRQVNTEAFF
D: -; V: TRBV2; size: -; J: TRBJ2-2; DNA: TGTGCCAGCAGTGAAATTCTCCGGAACACCGGGGAGCTGTTTTTT; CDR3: CASSEILRNTGELFF
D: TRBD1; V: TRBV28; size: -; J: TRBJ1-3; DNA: TGTGCCAGCAGTGGGGGACAGCTCTCCTCTGGAAACACCATATATTTT; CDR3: CASSGGQLSSGNTIYF
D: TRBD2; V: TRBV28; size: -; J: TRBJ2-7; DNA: TGTGCCAGCAGAAGCAGCGGGGGGGATGTCTACGAGCAGTACTTC; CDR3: CASRSSGGDVYEQYF
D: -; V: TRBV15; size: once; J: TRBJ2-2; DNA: TGTGCCACCAGCAGAGCTGAGACTAAAGTACCCGGGGAGCTGTTTTTT; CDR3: CATSRAETKVPGELFF
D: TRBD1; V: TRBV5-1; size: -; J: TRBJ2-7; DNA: TGCGCCAGCAGCTCAACCGGGACAGGGAGGGAAGAGCAGTACTTC; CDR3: CASSSTGTGREEQYF
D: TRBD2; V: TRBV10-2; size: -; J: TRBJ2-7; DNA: TGCGCCAGCAGCAAGCCTCCGGGACTAGCTGGGTACGAGCAGTACTTC; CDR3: CASSKPPGLAGYEQYF
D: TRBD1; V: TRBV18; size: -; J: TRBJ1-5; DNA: TGTGCCAGCTCACCACTGCCAGGGGGCAGGGATCAGCCCCAGCATTTT; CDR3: CASSPLPGGRDQPQHF
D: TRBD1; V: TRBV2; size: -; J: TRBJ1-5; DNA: TGTGCCAGCAGTGGCCAGACAGGCGCCAGGGGGAAGCCCCAGCATTTT; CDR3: CASSGQTGARGKPQHF
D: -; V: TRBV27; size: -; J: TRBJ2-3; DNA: TGTGCCAGCAGTTCGAGGCGCCCGGCCCCTTCTAGCACAGATACGCAGTATTTT; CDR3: CASSSRRPAPSSTDTQYF
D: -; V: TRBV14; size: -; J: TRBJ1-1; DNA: TGTGCCAGCAGCTCGGGGTTTCACACTGAAGCTTTCTTT; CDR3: CASSSGFHTEAFF
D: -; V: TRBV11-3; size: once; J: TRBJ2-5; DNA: TGTGCCAGCAGCTTACCCCCGGAGGAGACCCAGTACTTC; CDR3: CASSLPPEETQYF
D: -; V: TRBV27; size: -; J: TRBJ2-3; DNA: TGTGCCAGCAGCCGACTTACGTCGGATACGCAGTATTTT; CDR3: CASSRLTSDTQYF
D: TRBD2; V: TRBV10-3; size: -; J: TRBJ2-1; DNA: TGTGCCATCAGTGAGTCAGGGACTAGCGGGATCGCCTACAATGAGCAGTTCTTC; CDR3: CAISESGTSGIAYNEQFF
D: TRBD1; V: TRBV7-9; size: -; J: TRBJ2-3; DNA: TGTGCCAGCAGCCCCACCGGACAGGGGGCAAATACGCAGTATTTT; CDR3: CASSPTGQGANTQYF
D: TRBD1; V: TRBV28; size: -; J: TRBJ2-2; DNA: TGTGCCAGCAGTTTAGTAGGCGCGACAGGGGGCACCGGGGAGCTGTTTTTT; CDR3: CASSLVGATGGTGELFF
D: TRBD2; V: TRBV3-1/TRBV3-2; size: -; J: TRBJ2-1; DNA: TGTGCCAGCAGCGCCTTAGCGGGAGCTACGTACAATGAGCAGTTCTTC; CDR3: CASSALAGATYNEQFF
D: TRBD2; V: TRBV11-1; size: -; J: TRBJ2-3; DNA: TGTGCCAGCAGCGGTCGAGGGGCGGGAGCTCCATTTACGCAGTATTTT; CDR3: CASSGRGAGAPFTQYF
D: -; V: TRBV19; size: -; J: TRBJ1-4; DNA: TGTGCCAGTAGGAGAGGGGGAAAACTGTTTTTT; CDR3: CASRRGGKLFF
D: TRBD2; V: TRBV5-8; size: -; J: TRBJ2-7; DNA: TGTGCCAGCAGCCGGACTAGCATAATCTACGAGCAGTACTTC; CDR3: CASSRTSIIYEQYF
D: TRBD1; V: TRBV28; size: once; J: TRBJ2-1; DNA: TGTGCCAGCAGTATTTACCGGGACAGGGGTGGCAATGAGCAGTTCTTC; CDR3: CASSIYRDRGGNEQFF
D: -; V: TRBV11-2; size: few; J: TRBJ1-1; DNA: TGTGCCAGCAGCTTGCAGGGAGGAACTGAAGCTTTCTTT; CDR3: CASSLQGGTEAFF
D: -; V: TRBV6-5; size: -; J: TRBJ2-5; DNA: TGTGCCAGCAGTTCCGCGGGAAGGGGAGAGACCCAGTACTTC; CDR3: CASSSAGRGETQYF
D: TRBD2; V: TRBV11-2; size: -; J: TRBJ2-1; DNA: TGTGCCAGCAGCTTACCCGGACTAGCGGGAAGCTCCTACAATGAGCAGTTCTTC; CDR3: CASSLPGLAGSSYNEQFF
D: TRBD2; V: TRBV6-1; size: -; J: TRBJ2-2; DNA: TGTGCCAGCAGTGAAGCGCAAGGACTAGCGGACGGGGAGCTGTTTTTT; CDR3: CASSEAQGLADGELFF
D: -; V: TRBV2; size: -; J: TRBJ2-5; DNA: TGTGCCAGCAGTGGGGGGGAATATGAGACCCAGTACTTC; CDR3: CASSGGEYETQYF
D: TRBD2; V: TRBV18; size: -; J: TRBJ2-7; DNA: TGTGCCAGCTCACCACCTCCTTGGACTAGCGGGAGCCTTAAGTCCACCTACGAGCAGTACTTC; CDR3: CASSPPPWTSGSLKSTYEQYF
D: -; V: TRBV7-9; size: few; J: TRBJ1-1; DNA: TGTGCCAGCATCGAACTCGGGGGACGGAACACTGAAGCTTTCTTT; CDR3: CASIELGGRNTEAFF
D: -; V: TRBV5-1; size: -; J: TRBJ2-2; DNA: TGCGCCAGCAACAGGGACCCGAACACCGGGGAGCTGTTTTTT; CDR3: CASNRDPNTGELFF
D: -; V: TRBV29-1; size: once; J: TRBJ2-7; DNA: TGCAGCGTTGCGAGCTCCTACGAGCAGTACTTC; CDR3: CSVASSYEQYF
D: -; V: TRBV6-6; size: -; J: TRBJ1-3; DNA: TGTGCCAGCAGTTACTCCAGCTCTGGAAACACCATATATTTT; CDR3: CASSYSSSGNTIYF
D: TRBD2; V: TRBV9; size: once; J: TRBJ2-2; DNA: TGTGCCAGCAGCGTCTCAGCAGCGGGAGGAACCGGGGAGCTGTTTTTT; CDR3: CASSVSAAGGTGELFF
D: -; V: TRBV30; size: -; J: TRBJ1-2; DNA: TGTGCCTGGAGGTCAGGGTCCTATGGCTACACCTTC; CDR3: CAWRSGSYGYTF
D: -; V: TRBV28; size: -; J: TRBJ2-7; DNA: TGTGCCAGCAGTGCGGACAGCTATCTCGAGCAGTACTTC; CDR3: CASSADSYLEQYF
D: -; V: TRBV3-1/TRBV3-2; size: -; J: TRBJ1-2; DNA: TGTGCCAGCAGCCAAGAGGAGGGCGGGTATGGCTACACCTTC; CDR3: CASSQEEGGYGYTF
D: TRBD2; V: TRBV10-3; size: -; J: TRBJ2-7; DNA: TGTGCCGTAGCTAGCGGGCCTTACTACGAGCAGTACTTC; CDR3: CAVASGPYYEQYF
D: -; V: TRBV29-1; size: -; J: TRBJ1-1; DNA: TGCAGCGCGAAGGACAGTCGCCGGTTAGCTAACACTGAAGCTTTCTTT; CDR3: CSAKDSRRLANTEAFF
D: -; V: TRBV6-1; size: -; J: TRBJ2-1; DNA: TGTGCCAGCAGTGAATTTCCTCCGTATGAGCAGTTCTTC; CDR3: CASSEFPPYEQFF
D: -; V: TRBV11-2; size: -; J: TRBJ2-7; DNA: TGTGCCAGCAGGAGAGGGATTTCCTACGAGCAGTACTTC; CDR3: CASRRGISYEQYF
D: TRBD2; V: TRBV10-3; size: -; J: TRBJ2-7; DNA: TGTGCCATCAGAGAGACTAGCGGGCGAGTGGACGAGCAGTACTTC; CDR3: CAIRETSGRVDEQYF
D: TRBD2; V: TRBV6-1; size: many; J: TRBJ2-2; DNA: TGTGCCAGCAGTGAAAGAGGAGGACTAGCGGGAGGGACCGGCACCGGGGAGCTGTTTTTT; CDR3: CASSERGGLAGGTGTGELFF
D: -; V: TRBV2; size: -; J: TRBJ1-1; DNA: TGTGCCAGCCGAGAACGACAGACTGAAGCTTTCTTT; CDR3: CASRERQTEAFF
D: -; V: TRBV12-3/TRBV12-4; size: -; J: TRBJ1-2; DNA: TGTGCCAGCAGTGGTACGTCCCATGGCTGCACCTTC; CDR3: CASSGTSHGCTF